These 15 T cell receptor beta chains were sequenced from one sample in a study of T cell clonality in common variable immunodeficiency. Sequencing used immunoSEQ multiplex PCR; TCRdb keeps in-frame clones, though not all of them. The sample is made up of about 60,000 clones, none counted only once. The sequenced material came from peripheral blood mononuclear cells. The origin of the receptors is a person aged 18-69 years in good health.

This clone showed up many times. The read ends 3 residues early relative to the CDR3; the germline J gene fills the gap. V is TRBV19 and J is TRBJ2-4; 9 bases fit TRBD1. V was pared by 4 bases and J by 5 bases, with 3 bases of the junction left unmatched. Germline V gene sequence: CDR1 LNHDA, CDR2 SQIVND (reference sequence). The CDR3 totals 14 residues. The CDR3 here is CASSRDRGENIQYF. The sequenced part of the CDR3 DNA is TGTGCCAGTAGTAGAGACAGGGGGGAAAACATT. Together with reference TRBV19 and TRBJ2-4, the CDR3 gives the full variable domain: DGGITQSPKYLFRKEGQNVTLSCEQNLNHDAMYWYRQDPGQGLRLIYYSQIVNDFQKGDIAEGYSVSREKKESFPLTVTSAQKNPTAFYLCASSRDRGENIQYFGAGTRLSVL.

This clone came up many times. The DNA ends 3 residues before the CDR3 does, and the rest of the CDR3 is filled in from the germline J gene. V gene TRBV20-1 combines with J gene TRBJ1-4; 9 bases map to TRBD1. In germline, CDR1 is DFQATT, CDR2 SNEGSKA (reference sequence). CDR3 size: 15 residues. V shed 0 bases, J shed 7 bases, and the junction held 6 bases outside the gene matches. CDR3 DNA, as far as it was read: TGCAGTGCTAGAGACGAGGGGACAGGGCTTGAAAAA. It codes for CSARDEGTGLEK. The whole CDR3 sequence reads CSARDEGTGLEKLFF.

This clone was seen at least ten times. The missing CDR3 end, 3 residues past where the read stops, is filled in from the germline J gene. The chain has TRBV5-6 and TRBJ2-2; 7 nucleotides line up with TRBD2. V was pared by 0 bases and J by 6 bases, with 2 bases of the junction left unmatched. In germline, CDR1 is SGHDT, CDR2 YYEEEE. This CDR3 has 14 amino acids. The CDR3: CASSLVLAAGELFF. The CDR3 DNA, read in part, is TGTGCCAGCAGCTTGGTTCTAGCGGCCGGGGAG.

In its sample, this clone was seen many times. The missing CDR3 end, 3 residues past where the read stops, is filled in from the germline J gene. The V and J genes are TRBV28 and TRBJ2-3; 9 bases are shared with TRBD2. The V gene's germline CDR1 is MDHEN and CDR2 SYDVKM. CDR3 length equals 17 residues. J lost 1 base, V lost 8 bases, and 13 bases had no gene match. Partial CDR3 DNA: TGTGCCAGCTTCGACTCCTTAGCGGGGGAGGGCACAGATACG. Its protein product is CASFDSLAGEGTDT. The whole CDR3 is CASFDSLAGEGTDTQYF.

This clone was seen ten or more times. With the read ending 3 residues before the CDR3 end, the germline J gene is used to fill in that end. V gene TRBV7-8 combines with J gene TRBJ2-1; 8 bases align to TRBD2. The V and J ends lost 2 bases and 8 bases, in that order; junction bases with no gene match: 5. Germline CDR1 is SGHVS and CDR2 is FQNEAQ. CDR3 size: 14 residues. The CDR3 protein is CASSLRRAGDEQFF. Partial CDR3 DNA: TGTGCCAGCAGCTTAAGGCGAGCGGGAGATGAG.

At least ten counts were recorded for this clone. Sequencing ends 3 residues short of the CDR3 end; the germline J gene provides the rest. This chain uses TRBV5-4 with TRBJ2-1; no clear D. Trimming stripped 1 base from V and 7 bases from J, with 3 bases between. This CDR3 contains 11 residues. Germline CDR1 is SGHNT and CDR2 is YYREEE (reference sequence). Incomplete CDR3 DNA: TGTGCCAGCAGCTTGTCTAATGAG. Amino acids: CASSLSNE. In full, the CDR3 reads CASSLSNEQFF. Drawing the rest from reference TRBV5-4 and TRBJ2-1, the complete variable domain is ETGVTQSPTHLIKTRGQQVTLRCSSQSGHNTVSWYQQALGQGPQFIFQYYREEENGRGNFPPRFSGLQFPNYSSELNVNALELDDSALYLCASSLSNEQFFGPGTRLTVL.

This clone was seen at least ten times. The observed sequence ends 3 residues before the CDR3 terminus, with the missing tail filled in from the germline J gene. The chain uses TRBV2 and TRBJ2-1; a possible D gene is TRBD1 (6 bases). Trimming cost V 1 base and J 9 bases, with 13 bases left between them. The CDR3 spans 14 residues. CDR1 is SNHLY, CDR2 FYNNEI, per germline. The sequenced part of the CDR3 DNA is TGTGCCAGCAGTGAAGGTAACAGGGACGGTGAG. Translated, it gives CASSEGNRDGE. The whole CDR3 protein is CASSEGNRDGEQFF.

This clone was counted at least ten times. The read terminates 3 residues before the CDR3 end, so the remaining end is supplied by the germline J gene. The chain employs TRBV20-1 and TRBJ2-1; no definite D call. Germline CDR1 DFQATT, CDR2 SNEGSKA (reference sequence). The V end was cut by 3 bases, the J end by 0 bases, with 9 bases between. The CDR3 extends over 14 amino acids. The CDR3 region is CSARAVISYNEQFF. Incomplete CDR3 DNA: TGCAGTGCTAGGGCAGTGATCTCCTACAATGAG.

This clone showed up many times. The CDR3 reads CASSLWTGPNQPQHF. The CDR3 DNA, read in part, is TGTGCCAGCAGTTTATGGACAGGTCCTAATCAGCCC. The rearrangement links TRBV28 to TRBJ1-5; D is possibly TRBD1 (6 bases). The read comes to an end 3 residues before the CDR3 does, leaving the germline J gene to fill in the end. V dropped 0 bases and J dropped 4 bases, with 10 bases sitting between them. The CDR3 is 15 amino acids. Germline CDR1 is MDHEN and CDR2 is SYDVKM.

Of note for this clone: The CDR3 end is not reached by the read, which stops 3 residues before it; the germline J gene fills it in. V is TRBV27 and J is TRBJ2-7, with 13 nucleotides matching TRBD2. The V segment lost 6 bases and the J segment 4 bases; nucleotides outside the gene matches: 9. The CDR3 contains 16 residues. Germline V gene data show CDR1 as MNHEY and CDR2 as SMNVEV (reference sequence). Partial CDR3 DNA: TGTGCCAGCAGCGATCTGACTAGCGGGAGGATATACGAG. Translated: CASSDLTSGRIYE. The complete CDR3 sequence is CASSDLTSGRIYEQYF.

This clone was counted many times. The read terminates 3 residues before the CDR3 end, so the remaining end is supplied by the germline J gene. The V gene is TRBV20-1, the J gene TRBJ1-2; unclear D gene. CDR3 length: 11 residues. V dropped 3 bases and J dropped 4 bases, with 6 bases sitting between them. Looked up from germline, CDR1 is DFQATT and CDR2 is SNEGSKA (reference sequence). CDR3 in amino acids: CSARFSYGYTF. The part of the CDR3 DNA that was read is TGCAGTGCTAGGTTCAGCTATGGC.

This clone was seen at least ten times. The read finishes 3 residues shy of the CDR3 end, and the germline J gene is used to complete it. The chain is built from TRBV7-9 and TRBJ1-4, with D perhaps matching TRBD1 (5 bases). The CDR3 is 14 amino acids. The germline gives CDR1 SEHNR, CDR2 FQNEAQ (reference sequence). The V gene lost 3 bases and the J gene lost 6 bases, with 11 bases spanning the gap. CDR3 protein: CASSLDIWDEKLFF. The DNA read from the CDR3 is TGTGCCAGCAGCTTGGACATTTGGGATGAAAAA.

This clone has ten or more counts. The DNA read from the CDR3 is TGCAGCGTTGAAAGGGCAGGAGTGGAGAACTATGGC. It encodes CSVERAGVENYG. The CDR3 reads in full as CSVERAGVENYGYTF. The chain joins TRBV29-1 to TRBJ1-2; D is unresolved. The read comes to an end 3 residues before the CDR3 does, leaving the germline J gene to fill in the end. From germline, CDR1 is SQVTM and CDR2 ANQGSEA. This CDR3 has 15 amino acids. Between the trimmed V and J ends, which lost 2 bases and 2 bases, there was a span of 15 bases.

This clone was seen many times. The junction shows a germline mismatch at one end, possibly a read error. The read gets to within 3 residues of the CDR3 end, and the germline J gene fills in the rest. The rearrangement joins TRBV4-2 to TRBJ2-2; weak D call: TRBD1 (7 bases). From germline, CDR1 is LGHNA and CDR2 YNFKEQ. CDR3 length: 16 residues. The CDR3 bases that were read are TGCGCCAGCAGCCAAGCACAGGGGCTAGCGAACGGGGAG. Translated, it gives CASSQAQGLANGE. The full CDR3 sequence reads CASSQAQGLANGELFF.

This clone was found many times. The part of the CDR3 DNA that was read is TGTGCCAGCAAGCGGGGGGAAGATCAGCCC. It translates to CASKRGEDQP. The CDR3, in full, reads CASKRGEDQPQHF. The genes are TRBV6-2 or TRBV6-3 and TRBJ1-5, with D possibly being TRBD1 (5 bases). The CDR3 end is not reached by the read, which stops 3 residues before it; the germline J gene fills it in. CDR3 length equals 13 residues. V was cut by 7 bases and J by 5 bases, with 12 bases left in between. Germline-derived CDR1 and CDR2 are MNHEY and SVGEGT.